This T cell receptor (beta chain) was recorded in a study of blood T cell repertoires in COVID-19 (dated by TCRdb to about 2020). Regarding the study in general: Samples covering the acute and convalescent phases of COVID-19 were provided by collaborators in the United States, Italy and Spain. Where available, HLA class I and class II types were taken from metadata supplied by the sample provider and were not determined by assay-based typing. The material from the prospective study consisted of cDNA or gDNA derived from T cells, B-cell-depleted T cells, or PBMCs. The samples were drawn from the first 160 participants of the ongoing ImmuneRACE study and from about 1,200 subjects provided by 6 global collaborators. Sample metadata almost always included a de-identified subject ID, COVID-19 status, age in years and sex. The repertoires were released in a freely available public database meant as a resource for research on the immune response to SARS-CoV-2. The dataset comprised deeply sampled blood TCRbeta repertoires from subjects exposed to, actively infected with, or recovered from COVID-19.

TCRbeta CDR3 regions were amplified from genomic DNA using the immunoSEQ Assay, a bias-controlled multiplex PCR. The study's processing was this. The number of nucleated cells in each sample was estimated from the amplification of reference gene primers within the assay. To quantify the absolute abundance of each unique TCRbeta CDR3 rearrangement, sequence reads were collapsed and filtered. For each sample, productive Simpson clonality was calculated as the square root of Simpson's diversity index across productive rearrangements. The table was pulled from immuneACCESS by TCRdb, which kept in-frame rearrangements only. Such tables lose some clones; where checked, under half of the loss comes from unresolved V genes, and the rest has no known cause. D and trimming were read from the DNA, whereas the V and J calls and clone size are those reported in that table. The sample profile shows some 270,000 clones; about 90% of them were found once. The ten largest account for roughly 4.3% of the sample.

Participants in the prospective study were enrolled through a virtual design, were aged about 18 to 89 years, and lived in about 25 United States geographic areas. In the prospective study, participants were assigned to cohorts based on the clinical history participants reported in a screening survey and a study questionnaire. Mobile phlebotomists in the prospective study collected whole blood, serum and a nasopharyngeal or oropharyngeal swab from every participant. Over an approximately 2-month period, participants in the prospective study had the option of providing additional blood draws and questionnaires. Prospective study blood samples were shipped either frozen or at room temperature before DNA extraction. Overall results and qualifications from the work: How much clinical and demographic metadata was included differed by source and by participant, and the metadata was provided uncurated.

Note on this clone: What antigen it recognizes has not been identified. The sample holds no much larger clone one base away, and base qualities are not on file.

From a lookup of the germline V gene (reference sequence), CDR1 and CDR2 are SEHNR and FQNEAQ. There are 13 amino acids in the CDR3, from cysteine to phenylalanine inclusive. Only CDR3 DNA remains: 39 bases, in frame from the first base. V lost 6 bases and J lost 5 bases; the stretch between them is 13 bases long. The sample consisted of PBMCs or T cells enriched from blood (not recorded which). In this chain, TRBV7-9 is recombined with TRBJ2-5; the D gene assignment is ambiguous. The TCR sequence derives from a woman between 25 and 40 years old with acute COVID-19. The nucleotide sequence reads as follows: TGTGCCAGCAGTAGTGAGGTTCCGGAGACCCAGTACTTC. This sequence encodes CASSSEVPETQYF.